This T cell receptor beta chain was observed in a study of T cell changes during pregnancy in multiple sclerosis. The CDR3 has 14 amino acids. CDR1 MDHEN and CDR2 SYDVKM come from the germline V gene. V was cut by 6 bases and J by 2 bases, with 11 bases left in between. The assay was immunoSEQ multiplex PCR, and TCRdb's table has in-frame clones only and misses some. In the table there are 20,000 to 25,000 clones, more than 80% of which are singletons. The TCR sequence derives from a female donor in good health, enrolled as a control in a pregnancy study. V gene TRBV28 combines with J gene TRBJ1-5, with TRBD1 as a possible D gene (6 bases). The sample in question was CD4+ T cells from peripheral blood mononuclear cells, obtained in the third trimester of pregnancy. CDR3 protein: CASRGQIGNQPQHF. Written as DNA, the CDR3 is TGTGCCAGCAGAGGACAGATTGGCAATCAGCCCCAGCATTTT.